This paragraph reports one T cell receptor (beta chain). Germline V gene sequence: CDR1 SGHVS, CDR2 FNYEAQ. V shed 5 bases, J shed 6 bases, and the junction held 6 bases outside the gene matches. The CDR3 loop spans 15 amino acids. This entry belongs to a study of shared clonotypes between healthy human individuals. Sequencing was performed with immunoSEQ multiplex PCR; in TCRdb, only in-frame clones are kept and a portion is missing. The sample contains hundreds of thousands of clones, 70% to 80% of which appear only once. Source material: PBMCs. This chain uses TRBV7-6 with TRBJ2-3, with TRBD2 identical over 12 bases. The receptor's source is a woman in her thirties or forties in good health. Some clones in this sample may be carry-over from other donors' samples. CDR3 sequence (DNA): TGTGCCAGCAGCCAGACTAGCGGGAGCGGGGATACGCAGTATTTT. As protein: CASSQTSGSGDTQYF. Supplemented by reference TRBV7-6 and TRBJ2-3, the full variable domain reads GAGVSQSPRYKVTKRGQDVALRCDPISGHVSLYWYRQALGQGPEFLTYFNYEAQQDKSGLPNDRFSAERPEGSISTLTIQRTEQRDSAMYRCASSQTSGSGDTQYFGPGTRLTVL.